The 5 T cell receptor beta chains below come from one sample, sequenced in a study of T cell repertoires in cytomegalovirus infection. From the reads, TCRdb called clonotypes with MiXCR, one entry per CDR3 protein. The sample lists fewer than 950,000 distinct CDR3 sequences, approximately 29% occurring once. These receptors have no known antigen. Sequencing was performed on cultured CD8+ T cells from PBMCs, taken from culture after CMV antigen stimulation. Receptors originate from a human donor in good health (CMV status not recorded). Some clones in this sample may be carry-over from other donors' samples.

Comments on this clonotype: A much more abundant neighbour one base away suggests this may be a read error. The CDR3 DNA reads as TGTGCCAGCAGTTTGATAGGGGGTCACACTGAAGCTTTCTTT. It specifies CASSLIGGHTEAFF. The J gene is TRBJ1-1, the V gene TRBV12-3 or TRBV12-4; a possible D gene is TRBD1 (6 bases). Trimming stripped 3 bases from V and 3 bases from J, with 11 bases between. The CDR3 runs 14 residues.

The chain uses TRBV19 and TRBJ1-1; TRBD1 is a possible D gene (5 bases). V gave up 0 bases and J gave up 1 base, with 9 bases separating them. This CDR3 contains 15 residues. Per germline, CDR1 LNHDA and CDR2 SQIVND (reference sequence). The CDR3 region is CASSIERGSNTEAFF. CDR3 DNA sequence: TGTGCCAGTAGTATAGAGAGGGGCTCGAACACTGAAGCTTTCTTT.

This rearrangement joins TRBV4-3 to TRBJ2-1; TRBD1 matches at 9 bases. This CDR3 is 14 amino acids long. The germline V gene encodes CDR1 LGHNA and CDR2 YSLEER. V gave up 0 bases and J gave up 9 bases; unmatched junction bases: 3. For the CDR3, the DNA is TGCGCCAGCAGCCAAGATGGGGGACAGGGTGAGCAGTTCTTC. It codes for CASSQDGGQGEQFF.

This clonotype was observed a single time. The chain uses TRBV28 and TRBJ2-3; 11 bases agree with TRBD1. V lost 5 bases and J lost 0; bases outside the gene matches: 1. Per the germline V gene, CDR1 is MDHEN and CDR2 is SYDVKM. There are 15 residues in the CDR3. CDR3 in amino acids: CASSGTGGSTDTQYF. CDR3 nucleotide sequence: TGTGCCAGCAGTGGGACAGGGGGTAGCACAGATACGCAGTATTTT.

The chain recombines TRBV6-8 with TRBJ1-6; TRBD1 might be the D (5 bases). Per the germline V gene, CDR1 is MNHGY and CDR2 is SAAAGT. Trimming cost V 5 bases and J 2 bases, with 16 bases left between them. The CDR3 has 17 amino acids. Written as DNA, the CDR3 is TGTGCCAGCAGTCATATCCCGGGGCAACCCTATAATTCACCCCTCCACTTT. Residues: CASSHIPGQPYNSPLHF.